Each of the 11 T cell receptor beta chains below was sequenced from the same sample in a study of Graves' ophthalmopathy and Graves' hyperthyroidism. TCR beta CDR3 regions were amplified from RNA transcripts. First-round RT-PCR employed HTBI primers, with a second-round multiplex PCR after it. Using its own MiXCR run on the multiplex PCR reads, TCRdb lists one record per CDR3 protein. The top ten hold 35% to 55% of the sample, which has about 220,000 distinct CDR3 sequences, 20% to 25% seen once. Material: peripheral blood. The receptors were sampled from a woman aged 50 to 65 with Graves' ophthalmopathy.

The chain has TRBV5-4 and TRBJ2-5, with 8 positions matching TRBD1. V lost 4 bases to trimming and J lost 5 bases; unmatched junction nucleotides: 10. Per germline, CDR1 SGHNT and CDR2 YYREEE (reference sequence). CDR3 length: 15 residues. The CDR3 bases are TGTGCCAGCAGCGGGGAAGGACAGGGCGGCGAGACCCAGTACTTC. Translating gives CASSGEGQGGETQYF.

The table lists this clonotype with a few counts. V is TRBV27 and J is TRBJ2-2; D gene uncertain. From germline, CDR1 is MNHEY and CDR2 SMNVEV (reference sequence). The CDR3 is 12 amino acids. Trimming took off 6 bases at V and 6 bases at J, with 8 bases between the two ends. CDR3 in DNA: TGTGCCAGCAGGTCAGGCGCCGGGGAGCTGTTTTTT. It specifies CASRSGAGELFF.

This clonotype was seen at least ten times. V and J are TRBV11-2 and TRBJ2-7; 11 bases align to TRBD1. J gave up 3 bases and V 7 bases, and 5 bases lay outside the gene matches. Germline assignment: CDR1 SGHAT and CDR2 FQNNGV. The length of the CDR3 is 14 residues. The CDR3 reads CASTAGTGGYEQYF. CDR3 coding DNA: TGTGCCAGCACCGCCGGGACAGGGGGCTACGAGCAGTACTTC.

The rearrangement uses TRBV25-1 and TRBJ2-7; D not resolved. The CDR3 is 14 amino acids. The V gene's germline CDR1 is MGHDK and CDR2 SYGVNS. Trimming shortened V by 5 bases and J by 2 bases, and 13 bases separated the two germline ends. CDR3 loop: CASSSVLNPYEQYF. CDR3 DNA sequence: TGTGCCAGCAGTTCCGTCCTGAATCCCTACGAGCAGTACTTC.

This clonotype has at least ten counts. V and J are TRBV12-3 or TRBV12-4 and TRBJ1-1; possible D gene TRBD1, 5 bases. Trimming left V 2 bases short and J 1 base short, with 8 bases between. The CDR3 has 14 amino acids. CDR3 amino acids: CASSLQGPNTEAFF. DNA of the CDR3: TGTGCCAGCAGTTTACAGGGCCCGAACACTGAAGCTTTCTTT.

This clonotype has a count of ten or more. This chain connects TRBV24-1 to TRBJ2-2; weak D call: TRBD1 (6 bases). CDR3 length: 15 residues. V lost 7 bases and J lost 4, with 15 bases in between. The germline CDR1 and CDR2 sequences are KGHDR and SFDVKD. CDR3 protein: CATRSTGAVTGELFF. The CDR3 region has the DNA TGTGCCACCAGGTCGACAGGAGCAGTCACCGGGGAGCTGTTTTTT.

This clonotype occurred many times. CDR3 protein: CASSQNAFYTGELFF. The CDR3 DNA reads as TGTGCCAGCAGCCAAAACGCCTTTTACACCGGGGAGCTGTTTTTT. J is TRBJ2-2 and V is TRBV12-3 or TRBV12-4; D unresolved. This CDR3 region has 15 residues. V gave up 6 bases and J gave up 3 bases, with 14 bases separating them.

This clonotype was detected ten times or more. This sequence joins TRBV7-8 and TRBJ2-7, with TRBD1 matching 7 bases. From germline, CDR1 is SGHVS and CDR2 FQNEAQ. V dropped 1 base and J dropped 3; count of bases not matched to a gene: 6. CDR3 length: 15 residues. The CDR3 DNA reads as TGTGCCAGCAGCTTAGAGGGACAGCAAAGCTACGAGCAGTACTTC. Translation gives CASSLEGQQSYEQYF.

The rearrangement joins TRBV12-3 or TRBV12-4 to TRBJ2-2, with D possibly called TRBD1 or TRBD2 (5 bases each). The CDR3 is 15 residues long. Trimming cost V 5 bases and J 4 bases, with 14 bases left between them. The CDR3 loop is CASSTTGTTTGELFF. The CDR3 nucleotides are TGTGCCAGCAGTACGACCGGGACCACCACCGGGGAGCTGTTTTTT.

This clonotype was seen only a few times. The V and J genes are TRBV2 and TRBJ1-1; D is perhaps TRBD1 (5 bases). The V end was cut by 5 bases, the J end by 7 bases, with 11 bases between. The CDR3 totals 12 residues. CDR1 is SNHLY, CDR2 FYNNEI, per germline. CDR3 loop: CASSYTGIEAFF. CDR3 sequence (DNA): TGTGCCAGCAGTTATACAGGAATTGAAGCTTTCTTT. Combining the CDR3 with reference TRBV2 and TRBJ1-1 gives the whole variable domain EPEVTQTPSHQVTQMGQEVILRCVPISNHLYFYWYRQILGQKVEFLVSFYNNEISEKSEIFDDQFSVERPDGSNFTLKIRSTKLEDSAMYFCASSYTGIEAFFGQGTRLTVV.

DNA for the CDR3: TGCAGTGCTAGAGATCCGGTACGAGTGAACACTGAAGCTTTCTTT. This codes for CSARDPVRVNTEAFF. The chain uses TRBV20-1 and TRBJ1-1, with D hard to call. The V end was cut by 0 bases, the J end by 0 bases, with 11 bases between. CDR3 length: 15 amino acids. Germline V gene lookup returns CDR1 DFQATT and CDR2 SNEGSKA (reference sequence).